The 7 T cell receptor beta chains given below trace back to one sample, sequenced in a study of blood T cell repertoires in COVID-19. TCRdb's table, derived via immunoSEQ multiplex PCR, lists solely in-frame clones and lacks some. The sample contains approximately 250,000 clones, around 83% of which appear only once. The sample comprised peripheral blood. These receptors were taken from a woman aged 50 to 60 with acute or convalescent COVID-19.

Note on this clone: This specimen includes other DNA sequences encoding the same CDR3. This chain uses TRBV7-8 with TRBJ2-5; 10 bases map to TRBD1. Germline assignment: CDR1 SGHVS and CDR2 FQNEAQ. Unmatched junction bases numbered 3, after V lost 1 base and J lost 4 bases. CDR3 size: 15 residues. This CDR3 reads CASSLVTGGPETQYF. The DNA for the CDR3 is TGTGCCAGCAGCTTAGTGACAGGGGGCCCAGAGACCCAGTACTTC.

The chain employs TRBV2 and TRBJ2-5; TRBD2 might be the D (7 bases). V lost 5 bases and J 3 bases, leaving 19 bases between the germline ends. Germline V gene lookup returns CDR1 SNHLY and CDR2 FYNNEI. The CDR3 spans 16 residues. The CDR3 region is CASSSGGGATEETQYF. CDR3 in DNA: TGTGCCAGCAGTTCTGGGGGGGGCGCAACTGAAGAGACCCAGTACTTC. The variable domain in full, with the rest retrieved from reference TRBV2 and TRBJ2-5, is EPEVTQTPSHQVTQMGQEVILRCVPISNHLYFYWYRQILGQKVEFLVSFYNNEISEKSEIFDDQFSVERPDGSNFTLKIRSTKLEDSAMYFCASSSGGGATEETQYFGPGTRLLVL.

V gene TRBV2 combines with J gene TRBJ1-5, with TRBD1 identical over 7 bases. V gave up 5 bases and J gave up 3 bases; unmatched junction bases: 7. In germline, CDR1 is SNHLY, CDR2 FYNNEI. The CDR3 extends over 15 amino acids. CDR3 coding DNA: TGTGCCAGCAGTTGGGGACAGATTTTCAATCAGCCCCAGCATTTT. Translated: CASSWGQIFNQPQHF.

The chain couples TRBV28 to TRBJ1-1, with D unresolved. The CDR3 runs 14 residues. V was cut by 6 bases and J by 3 bases, with 14 bases left in between. Per germline, CDR1 MDHEN and CDR2 SYDVKM. For the CDR3, the DNA is TGTGCCAGCAGCCCGCAGGTCGGCTACACTGAAGCTTTCTTT. Its translation is CASSPQVGYTEAFF.

This chain links TRBV5-5 with TRBJ2-7; 8 nucleotides agree with TRBD2. CDR1 and CDR2 (germline): SGHKS, YYEKEE (reference sequence). The CDR3 is 15 amino acids. After removal of 4 bases from V and 4 bases from J, the junction contained 10 bases not matched to a gene. The CDR3 bases are TGTGCCAGCAGCGATAACGGCGGGGGGCTTTACGAGCAGTACTTC. This encodes CASSDNGGGLYEQYF.

The V call is TRBV7-8, the J call TRBJ2-1; 12 bases fit TRBD1. The V segment lost 1 base and the J segment 9 bases; nucleotides outside the gene matches: 7. The CDR3 extends over 16 amino acids. CDR1 and CDR2 (germline): SGHVS, FQNEAQ. The CDR3 DNA sequence: TGTGCCAGCAGCTTAGTGGGGACAGGGGGCTACGGTGAGCAGTTCTTC. This gives the protein CASSLVGTGGYGEQFF.

The genes are TRBV10-3 and TRBJ1-1, with TRBD1 matching over 9 bases. J lost 8 bases, V lost 8 bases, and 12 bases had no gene match. The CDR3 runs to 14 residues. The germline gives CDR1 ENHRY, CDR2 SYGVKD. CDR3 region: CAIWVGQGGEEAFF. CDR3 nucleotide sequence: TGTGCCATCTGGGTGGGACAGGGAGGTGAGGAAGCTTTCTTT.